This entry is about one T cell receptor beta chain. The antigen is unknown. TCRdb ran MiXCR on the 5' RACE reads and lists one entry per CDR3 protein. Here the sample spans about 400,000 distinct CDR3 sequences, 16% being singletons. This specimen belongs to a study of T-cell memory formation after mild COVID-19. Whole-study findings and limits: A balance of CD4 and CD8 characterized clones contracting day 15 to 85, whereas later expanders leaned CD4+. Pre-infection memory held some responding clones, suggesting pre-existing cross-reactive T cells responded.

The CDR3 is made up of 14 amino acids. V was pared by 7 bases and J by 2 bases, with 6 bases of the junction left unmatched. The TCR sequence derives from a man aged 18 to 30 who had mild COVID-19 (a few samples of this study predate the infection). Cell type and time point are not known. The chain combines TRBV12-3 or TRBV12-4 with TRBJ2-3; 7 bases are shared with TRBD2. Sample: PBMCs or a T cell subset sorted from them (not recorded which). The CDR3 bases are TGTGCCAGCACTAAAGCGGGGATCACAGATACGCAGTATTTT. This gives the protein CASTKAGITDTQYF.